The 23 T cell receptor beta chains listed next were all sequenced from one sample in a study of OX40 agonist ivuxolimab in advanced cancers. Clones were read by immunoSEQ multiplex PCR, and TCRdb kept only the in-frame ones, dropping some. The repertoire holds fewer than 65,000 clones, with just under 90% as singletons. The sequenced sample was CD4+ or CD8+ T cells sorted from blood, obtained in a trial of the OX40 agonist ivuxolimab. The receptors were sampled from an adult with an advanced solid tumor such as melanoma, head and neck, liver or kidney cancer.

The CDR3 DNA is TGTGCCAGCAGAGCCGGGGTGGAGACCCAGTACTTC. This gives the protein CASRAGVETQYF. The J gene is TRBJ2-5, the V gene TRBV7-9, with a tentative D call TRBD2 (5 bases). Germline V CDR1 and CDR2: SEHNR, FQNEAQ (reference sequence). The length of the CDR3 is 12 residues. V was clipped by 6 bases and J by 5 bases, with 10 bases between them. The variable domain in full, with the rest retrieved from reference TRBV7-9 and TRBJ2-5, is DTGVSQNPRHKITKRGQNVTFRCDPISEHNRLYWYRQTLGQGPEFLTYFQNEAQLEKSRLLSDRFSAERPKGSFSTLEIQRTEQGDSAMYLCASRAGVETQYFGPGTRLLVL.

J is TRBJ1-1 and V is TRBV14, with TRBD1 as a possible D gene (5 bases). The V and J ends lost 1 base and 4 bases respectively, with 13 bases between them. The CDR3 consists of 15 residues. The germline V gene encodes CDR1 SGHDN and CDR2 FVKESK. The DNA of the CDR3 is TGTGCCAGCAGCCAAGGCCCCCGGGGACTCACTGAAGCTTTCTTT. It yields the protein CASSQGPRGLTEAFF.

The J gene is TRBJ1-3, the V gene TRBV5-1; D not resolved. Germline V lookup: CDR1 SGHRS, CDR2 YFSETQ. V was clipped by 1 base and J by 0 bases, with 11 bases between them. The CDR3 covers 16 residues. The CDR3 region has the DNA TGCGCCAGCAGCTTGAACCAGGCGAGCTCTGGAAACACCATATATTTT. Protein sequence: CASSLNQASSGNTIYF.

The chain combines TRBV5-1 with TRBJ2-1; TRBD2 agrees at 9 bases. V lost 4 bases, J lost 2 bases, and 7 bases stayed unmatched. Germline CDR1 and CDR2: SGHRS and YFSETQ. This CDR3 comprises 16 residues. DNA of the CDR3: TGCGCCAGCAGCCTGATAGCGGGGGTCCCCTACAATGAGCAGTTCTTC. Protein product: CASSLIAGVPYNEQFF.

V gene TRBV6-5 combines with J gene TRBJ2-7, with D perhaps matching TRBD1 (6 bases). Germline V gives CDR1 MNHEY, CDR2 SVGAGI. The length of the CDR3 is 13 residues. V was clipped by 7 bases and J by 3 bases, with 13 bases between them. The CDR3 DNA sequence: TGTGCCAGCACCGGGGACAACGGCTACGAGCAGTACTTC. Amino acid sequence: CASTGDNGYEQYF.

A note on this clone: The CDR3 end shows no conserved phenylalanine or tryptophan, and so a read error is likely. The DNA is left out, because the CDR3 cannot be placed on it with certainty; the CDR3 is given as TCRdb lists it. The J gene is TRBJ2-7, the V gene TRBV6-5; TRBD1 is the table's D call, not checked against the DNA. The CDR3 spans 13 residues, counting both ends. Per germline, CDR1 MNHEY and CDR2 SVGAGI. CDR3 region: CASSYRGGRGYRL.

The gene calls are TRBV18 and TRBJ1-2, with 8 bases that match TRBD1. With V trimmed by 0 bases and J by 10 bases, 7 bases remained unmatched. This CDR3 has 14 residues. Germline CDR1 reads KGHSH; CDR2 reads LQKENI. CDR3 region: CASSPPPTGVPYTF. The CDR3, as DNA: TGTGCCAGCTCACCACCGCCGACAGGGGTTCCCTACACCTTC.

This chain uses TRBV29-1 with TRBJ2-1, with D possibly matching TRBD2 (6 bases). This CDR3 has 15 amino acids. Germline V gene sequence: CDR1 SQVTM, CDR2 ANQGSEA. Trimming pared 3 bases from V and 3 bases from J, leaving 15 bases between. CDR3 in amino acids: CSVEAGTFLYNEQFF. CDR3 sequence (DNA): TGCAGCGTTGAGGCAGGGACTTTCCTCTACAATGAGCAGTTCTTC.

V is TRBV30 and J is TRBJ2-7, with 7 bases aligning to TRBD1. V trimming: 2 bases; J trimming: 3 bases; junction bases outside the gene matches: 16. The germline CDR1 and CDR2 sequences are GTSNPN and SVGIG (reference sequence). CDR3 size: 17 residues. DNA of the CDR3: TGTGCCTGGAGTACCCCTACCTTTAGACAGGGAAGCTACGAGCAGTACTTC. It specifies CAWSTPTFRQGSYEQYF.

V is TRBV7-6 and J is TRBJ2-1, with D unclear. Germline V CDR1 and CDR2: SGHVS, FNYEAQ. V shed 1 base and J shed 5 bases, with 12 bases lying between them. The CDR3 is 15 amino acids. In DNA form, the CDR3 reads TGTGCCAGCAGCTTAGGCCGCCCTCGACACAATGAGCAGTTCTTC. It encodes CASSLGRPRHNEQFF.

The rearrangement joins TRBV2 to TRBJ2-5; D uncertain. V shed 3 bases and J shed 2 bases, with 7 bases lying between them. The CDR3 spans 13 residues. Germline lookup yields CDR1 SNHLY and CDR2 FYNNEI. DNA for the CDR3: TGTGCCAGCAGTGATTCGAGACAAGAGACCCAGTACTTC. This gives the protein CASSDSRQETQYF.

The chain carries TRBV7-2 and TRBJ2-4; TRBD1 aligns across 9 bases. In germline, CDR1 is SGHTA, CDR2 FQGNSA. The CDR3 totals 17 residues. The junction had 9 bases not matched to a gene; V was cut back by 1 base and J by 5 bases. The CDR3 region is CASSLGGTTGGQNIQYF. As DNA, the CDR3 is TGTGCCAGCAGCTTAGGAGGGACCACAGGGGGCCAAAACATTCAGTACTTC. Using reference TRBV7-2 and TRBJ2-4 for the parts outside the CDR3, the full variable domain is GAGVSQSPSNKVTEKGKDVELRCDPISGHTALYWYRQSLGQGLEFLIYFQGNSAPDKSGLPSDRFSAERTGGSVSTLTIQRTQQEDSAVYLCASSLGGTTGGQNIQYFGAGTRLSVL.

The chain uses TRBV5-6 and TRBJ1-1; the D gene is possibly TRBD1 (6 bases). From germline, CDR1 is SGHDT and CDR2 YYEEEE. The CDR3 loop spans 16 amino acids. The ends were cut back, 4 bases at V and 1 base at J, with 17 bases in the middle. The CDR3 DNA reads TGTGCCAGCAGCCCGGGGGGCAGGGGTAGGAACACTGAAGCTTTCTTT. This gives the protein CASSPGGRGRNTEAFF.

The chain links TRBV6-1 to TRBJ2-3; 10 bases match TRBD2. This CDR3 has 13 residues. V gave up 7 bases and J gave up 4 bases; unmatched junction bases: 2. Germline lookup yields CDR1 MNHNS and CDR2 SASEGT. The CDR3 loop reads CASNLAGADTQYF. Here the CDR3 DNA reads TGTGCCAGCAATCTAGCGGGAGCAGATACGCAGTATTTT.

Only one count was recorded for this clone. The genes are TRBV9 and TRBJ1-3; tentative D call: TRBD1 (5 bases). Germline CDR1 reads SGDLS; CDR2 reads YYNGEE. Trimming removed 0 bases from V and 3 bases from J, with 19 bases in between. CDR3 length: 18 amino acids. This CDR3 is CASSVEAWRGGIGNTIYF. The CDR3 DNA follows: TGTGCCAGCAGCGTAGAGGCCTGGAGGGGCGGAATTGGAAACACCATATATTTT. Full variable domain (outside the CDR3, taken from reference TRBV9 and TRBJ1-3): DSGVTQTPKHLITATGQRVTLRCSPRSGDLSVYWYQQSLDQGLQFLIQYYNGEERAKGNILERFSAQQFPDLHSELNLSSLELGDSALYFCASSVEAWRGGIGNTIYFGEGSWLTVV.

This clone showed up just once. The rearrangement joins TRBV28 to TRBJ1-4, with a weak D call TRBD1 (5 bases). The V gene lost 2 bases and the J gene lost 4 bases, with 11 bases spanning the gap. The CDR3 is made up of 15 amino acids. Germline CDR1 MDHEN, CDR2 SYDVKM. The CDR3 reads CASSLPREGNEKLFF. Written as DNA, the CDR3 is TGTGCCAGCAGTTTACCCAGGGAGGGTAATGAAAAACTGTTTTTT.

This clone came up once. The genes are TRBV7-2 and TRBJ1-2; tentative D call: TRBD1 (5 bases). Germline loops: CDR1 SGHTA, CDR2 FQGNSA. The CDR3 spans 13 residues. Trimming shortened V by 8 bases and J by 3 bases, and 13 bases separated the two germline ends. The CDR3 protein is CASRKGLDYGYTF. The CDR3 nucleotides are TGTGCCAGCCGGAAGGGACTCGACTATGGCTACACCTTC.

The chain uses TRBV6-5 and TRBJ2-3, with a tentative D call TRBD1 (6 bases). Deletions cut 5 bases from V and 2 bases from J, with 11 bases between. CDR3 length: 14 amino acids. Germline V gene lookup returns CDR1 MNHEY and CDR2 SVGAGI. The CDR3 DNA is TGTGCCAGCAGTACGCAGGGGTCCACAGATACGCAGTATTTT. Encoded protein: CASSTQGSTDTQYF.

The chain combines TRBV5-6 with TRBJ1-1; 7 bases fit TRBD1. This CDR3 is built from 14 residues. The V segment lost 4 bases and the J segment 1 base; nucleotides outside the gene matches: 4. Germline V gene data show CDR1 as SGHDT and CDR2 as YYEEEE. The CDR3 bases are TGTGCCAGCAGCCCCGGGACAGCGAACACTGAAGCTTTCTTT. As protein: CASSPGTANTEAFF.

The chain combines TRBV27 with TRBJ2-5; D might be TRBD2 (6 bases). V was trimmed by 5 bases and J by 2 bases, leaving 21 bases between them. The CDR3 spans 17 residues. The germline CDR1 and CDR2 sequences are MNHEY and SMNVEV (reference sequence). CDR3: CASSPGLGSGPQETQYF. The CDR3 nucleotides are TGTGCCAGCAGTCCGGGACTCGGTAGCGGCCCACAAGAGACCCAGTACTTC.

This chain joins TRBV29-1 and TRBJ1-3; 11 bases fit TRBD1. The germline CDR1 and CDR2 sequences are SQVTM and ANQGSEA. This CDR3 comprises 13 residues. The trim removed 4 bases at V and 10 bases at J, leaving 6 bases unmatched. The DNA of the CDR3 is TGCAGCGTTGGAGGGACAGGGGGTAAAACCATATATTTT. Protein sequence: CSVGGTGGKTIYF.

This clone was counted a few times. The chain joins TRBV10-3 to TRBJ2-3; D not certain. Between the trimmed V and J ends, which lost 10 bases and 2 bases, there was a span of 7 bases. This CDR3 is 11 amino acids long. Germline CDR1 and CDR2: ENHRY and SYGVKD. The CDR3 protein is CATRTTDTQYF. The DNA for the CDR3 is TGTGCCACGCGAACCACAGATACGCAGTATTTT.

This sequence joins TRBV28 and TRBJ2-1; D ambiguous. Trimming removed 10 bases at V and 5 bases at J, with 12 bases between. The germline gives CDR1 MDHEN, CDR2 SYDVKM. This CDR3 is built from 12 residues. DNA of the CDR3: TGTGCCACCTCCTGGACGCACAATGAGCAGTTCTTC. Amino acids: CATSWTHNEQFF.